This T cell receptor (beta chain) was found in a study of blood T cell repertoires in COVID-19. The CDR3 contains 17 residues. V lost 1 base and J lost 1, with 15 bases in between. Germline CDR1 LGHDT, CDR2 YNNKEL (reference sequence). Assay used: immunoSEQ multiplex PCR; TCRdb lists only in-frame clones, some missing. The sample lists fewer than 250,000 clones, more than 75% occurring once. The material sequenced was PBMCs or T cells enriched from blood (not recorded which). This receptor was identified in a man between 25 and 39 years old in a cohort exposed to, infected with or recovered from COVID-19 (not recorded which). The chain employs TRBV3-1 (or the pseudogene TRBV3-2) and TRBJ2-3; possibly TRBD1 for D (6 bases). CDR3 sequence (DNA): TGTGCCAGCAGCCAAGGGACCCCAGGGGTCGGCACAGATACGCAGTATTTT. Amino acid sequence: CASSQGTPGVGTDTQYF.